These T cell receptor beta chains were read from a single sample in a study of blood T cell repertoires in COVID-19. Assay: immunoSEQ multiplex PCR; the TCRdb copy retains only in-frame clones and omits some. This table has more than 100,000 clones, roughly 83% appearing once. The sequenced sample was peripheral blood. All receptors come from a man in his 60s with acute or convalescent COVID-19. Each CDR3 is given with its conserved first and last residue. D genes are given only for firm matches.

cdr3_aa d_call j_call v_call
CASSYGQDNEKLFF . TRBJ1-4 TRBV6-5
CASSLGHRGPMNTEAFF TRBD1 TRBJ1-1 TRBV5-1
CATSAGWRNQPQHF . TRBJ1-5 TRBV15
CASSYRGNSPLHF TRBD1 TRBJ1-6 TRBV12-3/TRBV12-4
CASTKHQQGSDTEAFF TRBD1 TRBJ1-1 TRBV28
CASGGAYRTDTQYF . TRBJ2-3 TRBV2
CASSEFRDSSYNSPLHF TRBD1 TRBJ1-6 TRBV5-1
CASSLAGGETQYF . TRBJ2-5 TRBV5-6
CASSVDLAGGYTF . TRBJ1-2 TRBV25-1
CSASTGGDTEAFF TRBD1 TRBJ1-1 TRBV29-1
CASSRTSGRAGNEQFF TRBD2 TRBJ2-1 TRBV7-3
CASSWTGGTEAFF TRBD1 TRBJ1-1 TRBV7-9
CASIWRSGMNTEAFF . TRBJ1-1 TRBV19
CASSLGGQATGELFF TRBD1 TRBJ2-2 TRBV5-5